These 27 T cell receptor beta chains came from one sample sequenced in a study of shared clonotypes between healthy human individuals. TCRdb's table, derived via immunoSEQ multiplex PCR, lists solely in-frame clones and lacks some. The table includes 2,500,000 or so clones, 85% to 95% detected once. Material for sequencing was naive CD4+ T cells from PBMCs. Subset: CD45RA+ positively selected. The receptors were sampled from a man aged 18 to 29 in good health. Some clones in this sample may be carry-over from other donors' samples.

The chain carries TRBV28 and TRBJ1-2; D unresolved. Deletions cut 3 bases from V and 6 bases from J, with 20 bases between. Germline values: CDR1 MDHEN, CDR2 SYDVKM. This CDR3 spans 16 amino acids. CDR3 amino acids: CASSFFSFSRLDGYTF. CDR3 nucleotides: TGTGCCAGCAGTTTTTTTTCGTTTTCCCGTCTGGATGGCTACACCTTC.

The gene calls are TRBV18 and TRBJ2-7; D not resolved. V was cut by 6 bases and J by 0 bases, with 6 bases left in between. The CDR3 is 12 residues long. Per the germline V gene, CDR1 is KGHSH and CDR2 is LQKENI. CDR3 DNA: TGTGCCAGCTCCAAGTCCTCCTACGAGCAGTACTTC. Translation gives CASSKSSYEQYF.

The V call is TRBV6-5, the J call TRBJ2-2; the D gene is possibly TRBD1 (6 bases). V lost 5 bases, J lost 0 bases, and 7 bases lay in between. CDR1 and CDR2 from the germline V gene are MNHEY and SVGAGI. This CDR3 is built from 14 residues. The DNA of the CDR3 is TGTGCCAGCAGTGCAGGGGCGAACACCGGGGAGCTGTTTTTT. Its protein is CASSAGANTGELFF.

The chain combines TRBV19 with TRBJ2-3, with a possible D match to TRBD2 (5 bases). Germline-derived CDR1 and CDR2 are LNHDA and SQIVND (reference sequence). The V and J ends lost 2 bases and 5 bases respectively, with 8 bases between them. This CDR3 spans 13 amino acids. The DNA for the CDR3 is TGTGCCAGTAGTATAAAGCGGAGAGATACGCAGTATTTT. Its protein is CASSIKRRDTQYF.

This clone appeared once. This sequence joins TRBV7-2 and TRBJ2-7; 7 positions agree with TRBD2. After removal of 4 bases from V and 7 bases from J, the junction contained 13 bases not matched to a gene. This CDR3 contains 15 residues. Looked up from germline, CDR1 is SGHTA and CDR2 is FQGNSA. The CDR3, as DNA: TGTGCCAGCAGCTCCGGACTTGCGGGAGCGAGGGAGCAGTACTTC. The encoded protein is CASSSGLAGAREQYF.

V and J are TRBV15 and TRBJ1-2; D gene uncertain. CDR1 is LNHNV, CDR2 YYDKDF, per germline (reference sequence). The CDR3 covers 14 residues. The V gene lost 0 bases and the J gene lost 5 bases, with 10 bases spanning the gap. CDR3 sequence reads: CATSRDPDGYGYTF. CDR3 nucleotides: TGTGCCACCAGCAGAGATCCGGACGGTTATGGCTACACCTTC.

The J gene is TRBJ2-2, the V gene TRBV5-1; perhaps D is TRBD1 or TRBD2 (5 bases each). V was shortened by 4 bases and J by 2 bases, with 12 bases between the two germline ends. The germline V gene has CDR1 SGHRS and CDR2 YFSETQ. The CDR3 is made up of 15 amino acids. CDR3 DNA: TGCGCCAGCAGCCCGGGGACCTCTAACACCGGGGAGCTGTTTTTT. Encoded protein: CASSPGTSNTGELFF.

Written as DNA, the CDR3 is TGTGCCAGCAGCTCGGGTGCGGGAGATGCGGAGACCCAGTACTTC. Translated: CASSSGAGDAETQYF. The V gene is TRBV5-4, the J gene TRBJ2-5, with 7 bases identical to TRBD2. CDR1 and CDR2 (germline): SGHNT, YYREEE (reference sequence). The CDR3 extends over 15 amino acids. J lost 5 bases, V lost 3 bases, and 10 bases had no gene match.

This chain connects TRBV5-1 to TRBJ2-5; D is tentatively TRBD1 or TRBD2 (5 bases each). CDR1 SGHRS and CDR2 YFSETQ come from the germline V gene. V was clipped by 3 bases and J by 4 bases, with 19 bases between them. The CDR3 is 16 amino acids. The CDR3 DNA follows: TGCGCCAGCAGCTGGCCTCCACGGGGACGAGGAGAGACCCAGTACTTC. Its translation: CASSWPPRGRGETQYF.

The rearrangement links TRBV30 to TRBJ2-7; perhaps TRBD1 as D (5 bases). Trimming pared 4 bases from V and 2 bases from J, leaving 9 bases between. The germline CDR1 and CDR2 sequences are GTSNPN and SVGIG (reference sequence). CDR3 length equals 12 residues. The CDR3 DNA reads TGTGCCTGGACTCAGGGCCCCTACGAGCAGTACTTC. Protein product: CAWTQGPYEQYF.

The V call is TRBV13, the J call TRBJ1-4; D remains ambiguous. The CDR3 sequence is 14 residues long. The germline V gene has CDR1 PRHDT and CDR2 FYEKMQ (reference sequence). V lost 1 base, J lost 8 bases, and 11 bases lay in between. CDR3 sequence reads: CASSLVWGSEKLFF. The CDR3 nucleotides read TGTGCCAGCAGCTTAGTATGGGGATCCGAAAAACTGTTTTTT. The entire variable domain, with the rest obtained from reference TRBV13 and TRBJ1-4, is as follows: AAGVIQSPRHLIKEKRETATLKCYPIPRHDTVYWYQQGPGQDPQFLISFYEKMQSDKGSIPDRFSAQQFSDYHSELNMSSLELGDSALYFCASSLVWGSEKLFFGSGTQLSVL.

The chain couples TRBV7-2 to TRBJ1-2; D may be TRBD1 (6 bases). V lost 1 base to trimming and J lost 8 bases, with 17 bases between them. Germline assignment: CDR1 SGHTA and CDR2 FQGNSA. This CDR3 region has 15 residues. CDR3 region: CASSLEVQGSSGYTF. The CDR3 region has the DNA TGTGCCAGCAGCTTAGAGGTTCAGGGGTCGAGCGGCTACACCTTC. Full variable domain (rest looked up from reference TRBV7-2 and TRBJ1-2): GAGVSQSPSNKVTEKGKDVELRCDPISGHTALYWYRQSLGQGLEFLIYFQGNSAPDKSGLPSDRFSAERTGGSVSTLTIQRTQQEDSAVYLCASSLEVQGSSGYTFGSGTRLTVV.

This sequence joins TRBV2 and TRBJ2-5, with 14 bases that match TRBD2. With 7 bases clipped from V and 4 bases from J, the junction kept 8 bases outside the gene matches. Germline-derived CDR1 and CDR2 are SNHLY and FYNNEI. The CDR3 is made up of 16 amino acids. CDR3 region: CASTPQGLAGVETQYF. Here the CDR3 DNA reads TGTGCCAGCACCCCCCAGGGACTAGCGGGAGTAGAGACCCAGTACTTC.

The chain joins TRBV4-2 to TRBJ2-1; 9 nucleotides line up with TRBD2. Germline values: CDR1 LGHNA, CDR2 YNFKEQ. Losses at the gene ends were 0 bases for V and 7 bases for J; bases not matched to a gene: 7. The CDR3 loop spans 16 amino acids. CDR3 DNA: TGTGCCAGCAGCCAAGATGCGGGAGGGCCTAGGAATGAGCAGTTCTTC. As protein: CASSQDAGGPRNEQFF.

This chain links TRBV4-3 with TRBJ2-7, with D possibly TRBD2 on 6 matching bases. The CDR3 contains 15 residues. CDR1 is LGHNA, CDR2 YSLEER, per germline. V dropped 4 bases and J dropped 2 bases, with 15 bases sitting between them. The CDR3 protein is CASSRSLGGPYEQYF. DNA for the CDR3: TGCGCCAGCAGCCGATCCCTGGGGGGTCCCTACGAGCAGTACTTC.

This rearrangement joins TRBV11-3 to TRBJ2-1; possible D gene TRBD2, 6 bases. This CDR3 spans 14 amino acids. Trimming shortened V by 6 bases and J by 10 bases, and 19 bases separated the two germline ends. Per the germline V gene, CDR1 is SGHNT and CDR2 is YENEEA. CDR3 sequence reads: CASSPRSPGGEQFF. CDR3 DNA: TGTGCCAGCAGTCCCCGGAGCCCCGGAGGGGAGCAGTTCTTC.

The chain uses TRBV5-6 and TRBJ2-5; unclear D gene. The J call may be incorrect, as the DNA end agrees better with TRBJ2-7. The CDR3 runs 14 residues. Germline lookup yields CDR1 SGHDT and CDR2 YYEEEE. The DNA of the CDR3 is TGTGCCAGCAGCTTGGGACAAAGCTCCTACGAGCAGTACTTC. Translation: CASSLGQSSYEQYF.

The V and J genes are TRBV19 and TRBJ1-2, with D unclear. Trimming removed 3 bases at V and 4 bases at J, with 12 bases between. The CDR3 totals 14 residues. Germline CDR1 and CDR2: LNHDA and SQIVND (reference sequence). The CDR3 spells CASSIPFPVYGYTF. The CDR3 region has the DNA TGTGCCAGTAGTATTCCATTCCCAGTCTATGGCTACACCTTC.

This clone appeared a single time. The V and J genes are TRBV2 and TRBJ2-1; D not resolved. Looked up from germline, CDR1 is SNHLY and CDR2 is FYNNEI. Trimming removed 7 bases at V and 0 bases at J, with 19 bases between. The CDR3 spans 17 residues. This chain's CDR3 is CASTESRRISSYNEQFF. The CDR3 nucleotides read TGTGCCAGCACCGAAAGTAGACGGATCAGCTCCTACAATGAGCAGTTCTTC.

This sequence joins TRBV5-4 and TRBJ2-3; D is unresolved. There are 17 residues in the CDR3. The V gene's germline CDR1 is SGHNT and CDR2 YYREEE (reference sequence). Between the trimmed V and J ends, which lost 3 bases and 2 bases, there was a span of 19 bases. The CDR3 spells CASSSPSFPNPTDTQYF. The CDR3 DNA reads TGTGCCAGCAGCTCTCCAAGCTTTCCCAACCCCACAGATACGCAGTATTTT.

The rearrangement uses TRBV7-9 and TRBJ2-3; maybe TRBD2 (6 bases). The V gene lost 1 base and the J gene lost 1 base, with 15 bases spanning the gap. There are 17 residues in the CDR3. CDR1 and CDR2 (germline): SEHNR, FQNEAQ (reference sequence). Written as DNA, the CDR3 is TGTGCCAGCAGCTTAGGACGAGGTCTAGCGCGCACAGATACGCAGTATTTT. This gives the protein CASSLGRGLARTDTQYF.

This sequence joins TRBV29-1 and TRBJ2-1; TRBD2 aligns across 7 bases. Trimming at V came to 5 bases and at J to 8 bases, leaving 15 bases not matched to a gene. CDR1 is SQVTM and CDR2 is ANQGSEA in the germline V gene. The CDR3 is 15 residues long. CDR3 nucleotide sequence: TGCAGCGTTCAAATGAGCGGGGACCCCTGGGATGAGCAGTTCTTC. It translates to CSVQMSGDPWDEQFF.

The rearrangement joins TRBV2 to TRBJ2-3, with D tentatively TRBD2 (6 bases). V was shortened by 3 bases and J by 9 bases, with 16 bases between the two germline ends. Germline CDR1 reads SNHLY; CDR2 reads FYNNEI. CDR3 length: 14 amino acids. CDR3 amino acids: CASSDRGLADTQYF. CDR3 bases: TGTGCCAGCAGTGATCGGGGGTTAGCGGACACGCAGTATTTT. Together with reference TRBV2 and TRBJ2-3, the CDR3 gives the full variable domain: EPEVTQTPSHQVTQMGQEVILRCVPISNHLYFYWYRQILGQKVEFLVSFYNNEISEKSEIFDDQFSVERPDGSNFTLKIRSTKLEDSAMYFCASSDRGLADTQYFGPGTRLTVL.

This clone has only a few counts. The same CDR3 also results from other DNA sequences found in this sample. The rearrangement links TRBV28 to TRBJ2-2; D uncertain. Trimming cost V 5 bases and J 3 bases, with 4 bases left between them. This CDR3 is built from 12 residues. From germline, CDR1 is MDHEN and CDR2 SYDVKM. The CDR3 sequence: CASSLYTGELFF. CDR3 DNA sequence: TGTGCCAGCAGTCTCTACACCGGGGAGCTGTTTTTT.

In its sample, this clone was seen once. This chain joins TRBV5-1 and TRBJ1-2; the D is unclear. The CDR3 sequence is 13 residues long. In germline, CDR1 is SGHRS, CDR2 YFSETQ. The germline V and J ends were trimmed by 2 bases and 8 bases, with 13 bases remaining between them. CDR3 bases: TGCGCCAGCAGCTTCGGGTCATTTGAAGGCTACACCTTC. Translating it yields CASSFGSFEGYTF.

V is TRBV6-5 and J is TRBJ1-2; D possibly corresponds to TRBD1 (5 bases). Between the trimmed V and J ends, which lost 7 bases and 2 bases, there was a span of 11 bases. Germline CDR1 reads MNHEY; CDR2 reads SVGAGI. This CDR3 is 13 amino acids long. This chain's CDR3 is CASKRDGNYGYTF. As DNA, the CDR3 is TGTGCCAGCAAGAGGGACGGGAACTATGGCTACACCTTC.

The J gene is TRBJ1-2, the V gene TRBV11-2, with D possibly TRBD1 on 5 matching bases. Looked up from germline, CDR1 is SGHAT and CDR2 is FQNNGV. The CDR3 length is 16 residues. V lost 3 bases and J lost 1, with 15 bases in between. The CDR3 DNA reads TGTGCCAGCAGCTTGAATTCCGGGACGGATAACTATGGCTACACCTTC. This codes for CASSLNSGTDNYGYTF.